A selection of T cell receptor beta chains follows, all from one sample in a study of T-cell memory formation after mild COVID-19. TCRdb ran MiXCR on the 5' RACE reads and lists one entry per CDR3 protein. Of 300,000 to 350,000 distinct CDR3 sequences listed, 13% to 15% are singletons. Sequencing used PBMCs or a T cell subset sorted from them (not recorded which). The origin of the receptors is a man between 18 and 35 years old who had mild COVID-19 (a few samples of this study predate the infection). Cell type and time point are not known. Each CDR3 is given without its conserved first and last residue. Some rows have no size entry. The others give once, few or many, or a class for an expanded clone.

V	size	J	CDR3
TRBV29-1	NA	TRBJ2-3	SVANPTIEDTQY
TRBV5-6	NA	TRBJ1-6	ASSVRQGRTYNSPLH
TRBV2	NA	TRBJ1-5	ASRGDVSNQPQH
TRBV6-2/TRBV6-3	few	TRBJ2-3	ASRITGTDTQY
TRBV18	few	TRBJ1-2	ASSPNGQGGGYT
TRBV6-2/TRBV6-3	NA	TRBJ2-1	ASKGPPLRDEQF
TRBV6-1	NA	TRBJ1-2	ASSDTQGYGYT
TRBV20-1	few	TRBJ1-2	SAQMRPELVGYT
TRBV5-1	NA	TRBJ2-3	ASSLQDSSTDTQY
TRBV20-1	few	TRBJ2-3	SVPGAGLTDTQY
TRBV2	many	TRBJ2-3	ASSEDRGDTQY
TRBV6-2/TRBV6-3	NA	TRBJ1-5	ASSYSRGLSNQHQH
TRBV6-2/TRBV6-3	few	TRBJ1-2	ASSSSRPINYGYT
TRBV7-9	NA	TRBJ2-7	ASSWRGFGEQY
TRBV2	NA	TRBJ1-2	ASSENGIPYGYT
TRBV7-2	many	TRBJ2-5	ASSLMAGGETQY
TRBV27	NA	TRBJ2-1	ASSTPTDSSYNEQF
TRBV28	NA	TRBJ2-1	ASTKRGNEQF
TRBV5-1	many	TRBJ1-1	ASSYPGRMNTEAF
TRBV15	many	TRBJ2-5	ATSSSGGQETQY
TRBV27	NA	TRBJ2-1	ASSLGTQEQF
TRBV12-3/TRBV12-4	NA	TRBJ2-3	ASSLVGRVESTDTQY
TRBV12-3/TRBV12-4	many	TRBJ2-5	ASSPTRTSETQY
TRBV18	NA	TRBJ1-1	ASSRSGTGETEAF
TRBV6-5	NA	TRBJ1-6	ASSYTATGGPSPLH
TRBV6-5	NA	TRBJ1-6	ASSYGTGTNSPLH
TRBV6-5	few	TRBJ2-6	ASSSNDRKWT
TRBV7-6	NA	TRBJ1-6	ASSPGGISYNSPLH
TRBV5-1	NA	TRBJ1-1	ASSPEQGPGVTEAF
TRBV5-1	few	TRBJ1-6	ASSLDLRQGTPLH
TRBV5-1	NA	TRBJ1-1	ASSLGPFRGRMNTEAF
TRBV18	few	TRBJ2-7	ASSSDLGFYEQY
TRBV6-6	few	TRBJ1-1	ASSYPTGLAF
TRBV12-3/TRBV12-4	NA	TRBJ1-2	ASSLSRDPNYGYT
TRBV18	NA	TRBJ2-3	ASSPPGAITDTQY
TRBV7-3	NA	TRBJ1-1	ASRGDRANTEAF
TRBV5-4	NA	TRBJ2-7	ASSHATGNEQY
TRBV20-1	NA	TRBJ2-6	SARGGGTPGANVLT
TRBV5-1	NA	TRBJ2-2	ASSPTTSNTGELF
TRBV20-1	many	TRBJ2-1	SARDRAGLLTNEQF
TRBV21-1	few	TRBJ1-2	ASAGGFYGYT
TRBV27	NA	TRBJ2-7	ASSGYRESYEQY
TRBV6-5	few	TRBJ2-7	ASSYKGSGEQY
TRBV5-1	many	TRBJ2-5	ASSLSLRHEETQY
TRBV7-6	many	TRBJ2-2	ASSPQVGELF
TRBV4-3	few	TRBJ1-6	ASSQEGRDSYSPLH
TRBV5-5	NA	TRBJ2-7	ASSLQGDRGEQY
TRBV5-1	many	TRBJ2-2	ASSFGGGPNTGELF
TRBV15	few	TRBJ2-5	ATSRFTGGAGVQETQY
TRBV5-1	NA	TRBJ1-2	ASSPEGGQGNYT
TRBV5-1	NA	TRBJ2-3	ASSLVRQGADTQY